The rows below give T cell receptor beta chains drawn from one sample of a study of blood T cell repertoires in COVID-19. Method: immunoSEQ multiplex PCR; TCRdb's copy keeps in-frame clones and lacks some. The sample includes tens of thousands of clones, roughly four fifths of them seen just once. Sequencing used peripheral blood. These receptors originate from a human donor in a cohort sampled during active COVID-19. Both conserved end residues are part of each CDR3. D genes are given only for firm matches. Some rows have no size entry. The others give once, few or many, or a class for an expanded clone.

TRBD1,TRBV18,NA,TRBJ2-5,TGTGCCAGCTCATCTTCGACAGGGCAAGAGACCCAGTACTTC,CASSSSTGQETQYF
TRBD2,TRBV5-4,NA,TRBJ2-1,TGTGCCAGCAGCCACGGACTAGCGGGGGGGCCGGGGGAGCAGTTCTTC,CASSHGLAGGPGEQFF
NA,TRBV7-3,NA,TRBJ2-2,TGTGCCAGCAGCTTAGACAGGTCGACCGGGGAGCTGTTTTTT,CASSLDRSTGELFF
NA,TRBV9,NA,TRBJ2-7,TGTGCCAGCAACCCTCGGACAGTATTAAACTTC,CASNPRTVLNF
NA,TRBV29-1,NA,TRBJ2-1,TGCAGCGCCCACGGCAATGAGCAGTTCTTC,CSAHGNEQFF
TRBD1,TRBV28,NA,TRBJ1-2,TGTGCCAGCAGTCGTAAACTCGACAGGGGGCCGGGCTATGGCTACACCTTC,CASSRKLDRGPGYGYTF
NA,TRBV5-1,NA,TRBJ1-4,TGCGCCAGCAGCTTGGGGGTCGGGGAAAAACTGTTTTTT,CASSLGVGEKLFF
NA,TRBV19,NA,TRBJ1-1,TGTGCCAGTAGTATAATCGGGGAGAGCATGAACACTGAAGCTTTCTTT,CASSIIGESMNTEAFF
TRBD2,TRBV9,NA,TRBJ2-1,TGTGCCAGCAGCACCCCGGGGGGGGCATACAATGAGCAGTTCTTC,CASSTPGGAYNEQFF
TRBD1,TRBV28,once,TRBJ1-6,TGTGCCAGCAGTTTATTCCGCCAGGGGGCGGATAATTCACCCCTCCACTTT,CASSLFRQGADNSPLHF
NA,TRBV5-4,NA,TRBJ2-5,TGTGCCAGCAGCCCATGGACAACTCAAGAGACCCAGTACTTC,CASSPWTTQETQYF
TRBD1,TRBV5-5,NA,TRBJ1-3,TGTGCCAGCAGCTGGACAGGGGACGTGGGCGGAAACACCATATATTTT,CASSWTGDVGGNTIYF
TRBD2,TRBV6-6,few,TRBJ2-5,TGTGCCAGCAGATGGACTAGCGTCTCGCAAGAGACCCAGTACTTC,CASRWTSVSQETQYF
NA,TRBV21-1,NA,TRBJ1-2,TGTGCCAGCAGCAAAGCGGGACAGATTAACTATGGCTACACCTTC,CASSKAGQINYGYTF
NA,TRBV7-2,NA,TRBJ2-7,TGTGCCAGCCGCGCCTGGCAGGCCCCCTCCTACGAGCAGTACTTC,CASRAWQAPSYEQYF
NA,TRBV5-5,once,TRBJ1-6,TGTGCCAGCAGCAAAAACGCCGGGACTCTCAACTCCTATAATTCACCCCTCCACTTT,CASSKNAGTLNSYNSPLHF
TRBD1,TRBV2,NA,TRBJ1-5,TGTGCCAGCAGTTTAACCGGGACAGGGGTTGGTCAGCCCCAGCATTTT,CASSLTGTGVGQPQHF
NA,TRBV19,NA,TRBJ2-7,TGTGCCAGTAGTTCCGACGGAGCCTACGAGCAGTACTTC,CASSSDGAYEQYF
NA,TRBV19,NA,TRBJ2-3,TGTGCCAGTAGTATAGATGGTATTAGTTGGGATACGCAGTATTTT,CASSIDGISWDTQYF
TRBD2,TRBV9,few,TRBJ2-7,TGTGCCAGCAGCGCGAATCCTAGCGGGGGGCCTTACGAGCAGTACTTC,CASSANPSGGPYEQYF
NA,TRBV10-3,NA,TRBJ1-1,TGTGCCATCAGTGAGCGGGGGAACACTGAAGCTTTCTTT,CAISERGNTEAFF
NA,TRBV19,NA,TRBJ1-1,TGTGCCAGTAGTATAGAGGCCGGGATCACTGAAGCTTTCTTT,CASSIEAGITEAFF
TRBD1,TRBV29-1,NA,TRBJ2-7,TGCAGCGCCCGAAACCCAGACAGGGACCACGAGCAGTACTTC,CSARNPDRDHEQYF
NA,TRBV5-8,NA,TRBJ2-1,TGTGCCAGCAGCTTTGGGGCAAATGAGCAGTTCTTC,CASSFGANEQFF
TRBD1,TRBV6-1,NA,TRBJ2-7,TGTGCCAGCAGTGAGCCGGGACAGGGTTCCTACGAGCAGTACTTC,CASSEPGQGSYEQYF
NA,TRBV29-1,NA,TRBJ2-3,TGCAGCTCTCAGGGGAGGGGAATGGGCACAGATACGCAGTATTTT,CSSQGRGMGTDTQYF
NA,TRBV5-1,NA,TRBJ2-1,TGCGCCAGCAGCTTGTTCCAGGCGAGCTCCTACAATGAGCAGTTCTTC,CASSLFQASSYNEQFF
TRBD2,TRBV25-1,NA,TRBJ2-4,TGTGCCAGCAGTGACAGCGGGGGTACCAAAAACATTCAGTACTTC,CASSDSGGTKNIQYF
TRBD1,TRBV19,few,TRBJ1-2,TGTGCCAGTAGTGGACAGGGTTCTAACTATGGCTACACCTTC,CASSGQGSNYGYTF
NA,TRBV11-1,few,TRBJ1-3,TGTGCCAGCAGCTCGGGGATTTCAGGAAACACCATATATTTT,CASSSGISGNTIYF
NA,TRBV3-1/TRBV3-2,few,TRBJ1-1,TGTGCCAGCAAGTGGCAGTCGAACACTGAAGCTTTCTTT,CASKWQSNTEAFF
TRBD1,TRBV28,few,TRBJ2-7,TGTGCCAGCAGCACCGCCGGGACAGGGGTTACCTACGAGCAGTACTTC,CASSTAGTGVTYEQYF
TRBD2,TRBV19,NA,TRBJ2-1,TGTGCCAGTAGTCGAGGGACTAGCGGGGGTAATGAGCAGTTCTTC,CASSRGTSGGNEQFF
NA,TRBV5-1,NA,TRBJ2-2,TGCGCCAGCAGCTTGGATTACGGGATGGGCGGGGAGCTGTTTTTT,CASSLDYGMGGELFF
NA,TRBV7-9,NA,TRBJ2-3,TGTGCCAGCAAATACTCTGGGGACTTAACAGATACGCAGTATTTT,CASKYSGDLTDTQYF
NA,TRBV20-1,NA,TRBJ2-1,TGCAGTGCTTATGGTGCGAATGAGCAGTTCTTC,CSAYGANEQFF
NA,TRBV7-9,few,TRBJ2-1,TGTGCCAGCAGCTTGGGCCGGAATCCAAATGAGCAGTTCTTC,CASSLGRNPNEQFF
NA,TRBV28,NA,TRBJ1-1,TGTGCCAGCAGCCAGACAGGCGATGAGGAAGCTTTCTTT,CASSQTGDEEAFF
TRBD1,TRBV28,NA,TRBJ1-2,TGTGCCAGCAGTTTGCGGACAGGGGGGAGATACTATGGCTACACCTTC,CASSLRTGGRYYGYTF
TRBD1,TRBV7-9,NA,TRBJ1-4,TGTGCCAGCGGTGAGACAGGGTCGCGGAATCGACTGTTTTTT,CASGETGSRNRLFF
NA,TRBV7-9,NA,TRBJ1-2,TGTGCCAGCGGGGCTCGGACGGAAGAATATGATGGCTACACCTTC,CASGARTEEYDGYTF
TRBD1,TRBV19,NA,TRBJ2-3,TGTGCCAGTAGTATCTTTGGACAGGGGAGGGCAGATACGCAGTATTTT,CASSIFGQGRADTQYF
TRBD2,TRBV19,once,TRBJ2-3,TGTGCCACTGCGGGGGGGGCTAGCACAGATACGCAGTATTTT,CATAGGASTDTQYF
NA,TRBV2,NA,TRBJ2-3,TGTGCCAGCAGTCCCCGGACCACTAGAGATACGCAGTATTTT,CASSPRTTRDTQYF
TRBD2,TRBV25-1,NA,TRBJ2-2,TGTGCCAGCAGTGACGATGAACTAGCGGGGGAAACCGGGGAGCTGTTTTTT,CASSDDELAGETGELFF
NA,TRBV4-1,NA,TRBJ1-5,TGCGCCAGCAGCCAAGTCACAGGCCAGCCCCAGCATTTT,CASSQVTGQPQHF
NA,TRBV9,NA,TRBJ1-3,TGTGCCAGCAGCGTAGCAGGGGCCATGGATGAAAACACCATATATTTT,CASSVAGAMDENTIYF
TRBD1,TRBV7-9,NA,TRBJ2-7,TGTGCCAGCAGCACCGGCGGACAGGGGATCCACGAGCAGTACTTC,CASSTGGQGIHEQYF
NA,TRBV6-5,NA,TRBJ2-7,TGTGCCAGCAGTTACTCCCGCGCCTACGAGCAGTACTTC,CASSYSRAYEQYF
NA,TRBV4-1,few,TRBJ2-2,TGCGCCAGCAGGAAACAGGGTATGGACGGGGAGCTGTTTTTT,CASRKQGMDGELFF
NA,TRBV18,NA,TRBJ1-1,TGTGCCAGCTCACCTCCTGGGGGGGGTAGGATGAACACTGAAGCTTTCTTT,CASSPPGGGRMNTEAFF
TRBD1,TRBV5-5,NA,TRBJ2-5,TGTGCCAGCAGCCTAGGACAGGGCGTTCGGGAGACCCAGTACTTC,CASSLGQGVRETQYF
NA,TRBV3-1/TRBV3-2,few,TRBJ2-7,TGTGCCAGCAGCCCAGGGATCTTATACGAGCAGTACTTC,CASSPGILYEQYF
NA,TRBV6-6,NA,TRBJ2-7,TGTGCCAGCAGTTACTCCGGGATCCAGGAGCAGTACTTC,CASSYSGIQEQYF
NA,TRBV4-1,NA,TRBJ2-3,TGCGCCAGCAGCCACGAGAGCGGGGATACGCAGTATTTT,CASSHESGDTQYF
NA,TRBV6-6,NA,TRBJ1-4,TGTGCCAGCAGGGCGGACACCGTTAATGAAAAACTGTTTTTT,CASRADTVNEKLFF
NA,TRBV2,NA,TRBJ2-2,TGTGCCAGCAGCGGACAGGGGGAGCTGTTTTTT,CASSGQGELFF
NA,TRBV27,NA,TRBJ1-1,TGTGCCAGCAGTTTTTTAGGGGTCGGAGACACTGAAGCTTTCTTT,CASSFLGVGDTEAFF